In this sample, the clone carrying this T cell receptor beta chain turned up a few times. This entry belongs to a study of blood T cell repertoires in COVID-19. Overall study context: Some COVID-19 samples were acute and others convalescent; all came from the United States, Italy and Spain.

The CDR3 sequence is 19 residues long. Germline-derived CDR1 and CDR2 are SGHNT and YYREEE (reference sequence). The V and J ends lost 4 bases and 7 bases, in that order; junction bases with no gene match: 16. Libraries were prepared by immunoSEQ multiplex PCR; TCRdb keeps only in-frame clonotypes and omits some of them. Here the sample spans about 210,000 clones, around 81% being singletons. The source of this sequence is a woman aged 50 to 65 with acute COVID-19. J is TRBJ2-3 and V is TRBV5-4; 15 bases line up with TRBD2. What was sequenced was PBMCs or T cells enriched from blood (not recorded which). The CDR3 DNA reads TGTGCCAGCAGCACCGGGACTAGCGGGAGGACCCTTCAGTCATATACGCAGTATTTT. Translation: CASSTGTSGRTLQSYTQYF.